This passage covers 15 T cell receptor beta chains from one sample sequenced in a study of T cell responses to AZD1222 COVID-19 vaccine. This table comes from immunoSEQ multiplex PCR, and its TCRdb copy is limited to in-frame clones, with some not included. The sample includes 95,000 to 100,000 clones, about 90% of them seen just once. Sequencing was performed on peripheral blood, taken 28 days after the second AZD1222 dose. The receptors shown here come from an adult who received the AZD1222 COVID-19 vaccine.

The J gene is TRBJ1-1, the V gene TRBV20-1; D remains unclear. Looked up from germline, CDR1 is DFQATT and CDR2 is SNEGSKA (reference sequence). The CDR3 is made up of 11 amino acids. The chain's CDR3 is CKPDKNTEAFF. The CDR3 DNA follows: TGCAAACCCGATAAGAACACTGAAGCTTTCTTT.

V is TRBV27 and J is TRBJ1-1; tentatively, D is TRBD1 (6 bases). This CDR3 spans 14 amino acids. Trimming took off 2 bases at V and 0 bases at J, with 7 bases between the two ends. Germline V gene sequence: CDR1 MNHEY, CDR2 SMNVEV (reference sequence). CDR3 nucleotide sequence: TGTGCCAGCAGTTTAAACAGGGTGAACACTGAAGCTTTCTTT. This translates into CASSLNRVNTEAFF.

CDR3 region: CASSLGVVSGATRTQYF. CDR3 bases: TGCGCCAGCAGCTTGGGAGTGGTTAGCGGGGCTACTCGGACCCAGTACTTC. This chain uses TRBV5-1 with TRBJ2-5; 8 positions agree with TRBD2. J lost 7 bases, V lost 0 bases, and 14 bases had no gene match. Germline values: CDR1 SGHRS, CDR2 YFSETQ. The CDR3 extends over 17 amino acids.

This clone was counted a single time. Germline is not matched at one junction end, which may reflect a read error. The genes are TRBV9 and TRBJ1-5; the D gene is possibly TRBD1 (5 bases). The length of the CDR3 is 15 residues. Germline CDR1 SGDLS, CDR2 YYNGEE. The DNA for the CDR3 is TGTGCCAGCAGTGTAGGGGACTTGCCCAATCAGCCCCAGCATTTT. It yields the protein CASSVGDLPNQPQHF.

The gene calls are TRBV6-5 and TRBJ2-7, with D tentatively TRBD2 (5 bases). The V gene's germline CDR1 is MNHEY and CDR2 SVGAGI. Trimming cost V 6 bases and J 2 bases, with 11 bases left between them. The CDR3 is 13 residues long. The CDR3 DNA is TGTGCCAGCAGCGGACTCGGACCCTACGAGCAGTACTTC. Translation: CASSGLGPYEQYF.

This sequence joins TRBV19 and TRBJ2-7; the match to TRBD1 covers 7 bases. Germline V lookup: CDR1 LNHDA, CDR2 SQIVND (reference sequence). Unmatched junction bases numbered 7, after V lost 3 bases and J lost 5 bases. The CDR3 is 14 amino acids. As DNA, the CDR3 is TGTGCCAGTAGTATTTCGACAGGGCCAAACGAGCAGTACTTC. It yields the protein CASSISTGPNEQYF.

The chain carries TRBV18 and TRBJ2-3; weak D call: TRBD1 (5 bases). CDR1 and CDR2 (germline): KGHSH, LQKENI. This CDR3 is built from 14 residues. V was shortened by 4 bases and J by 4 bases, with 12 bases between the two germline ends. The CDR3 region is CASSQTRGSDTQYF. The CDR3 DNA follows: TGTGCCAGCTCACAAACAAGGGGATCAGATACGCAGTATTTT.

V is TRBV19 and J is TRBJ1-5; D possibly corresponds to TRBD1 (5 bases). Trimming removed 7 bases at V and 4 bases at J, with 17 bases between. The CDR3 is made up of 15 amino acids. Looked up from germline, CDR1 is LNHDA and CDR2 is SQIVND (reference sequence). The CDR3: CASTAPGLRNQPQHF. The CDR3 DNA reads TGTGCCAGTACAGCCCCGGGACTTAGAAATCAGCCCCAGCATTTT.

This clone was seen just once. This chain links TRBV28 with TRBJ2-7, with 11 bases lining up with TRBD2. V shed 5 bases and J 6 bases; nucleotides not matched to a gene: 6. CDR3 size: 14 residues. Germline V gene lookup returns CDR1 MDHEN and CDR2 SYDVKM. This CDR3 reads CASSQLAGAFEQYF. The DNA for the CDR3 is TGTGCCAGCAGTCAACTAGCGGGAGCGTTCGAGCAGTACTTC.

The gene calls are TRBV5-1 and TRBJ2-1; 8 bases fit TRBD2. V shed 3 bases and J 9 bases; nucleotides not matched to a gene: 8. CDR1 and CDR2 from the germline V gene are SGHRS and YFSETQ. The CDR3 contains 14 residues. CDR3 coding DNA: TGCGCCAGCAGCTACCGGGAGGGATTGGGTGAGCAGTTCTTC. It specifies CASSYREGLGEQFF.

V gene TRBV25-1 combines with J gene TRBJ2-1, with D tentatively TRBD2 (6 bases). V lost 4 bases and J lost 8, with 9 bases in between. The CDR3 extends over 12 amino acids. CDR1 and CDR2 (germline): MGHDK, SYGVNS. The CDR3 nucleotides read TGTGCCAGCAGTGGGTGGGGGGATGAGCAGTTCTTC. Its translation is CASSGWGDEQFF.

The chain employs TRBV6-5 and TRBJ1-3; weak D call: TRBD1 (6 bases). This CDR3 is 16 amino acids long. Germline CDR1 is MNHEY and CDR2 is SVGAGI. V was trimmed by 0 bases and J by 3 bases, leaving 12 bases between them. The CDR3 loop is CASSYSSRGFGNTIYF. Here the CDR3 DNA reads TGTGCCAGCAGTTACTCGAGCAGGGGATTTGGAAACACCATATATTTT.

The CDR3 sequence is CASSSGTNREQFF. CDR3 nucleotide sequence: TGTGCCAGCAGCTCCGGGACGAACAGGGAGCAGTTCTTC. The chain links TRBV7-9 to TRBJ2-1, with D perhaps being TRBD1 or TRBD2 (5 bases each). The CDR3 covers 13 residues. Germline V gene sequence: CDR1 SEHNR, CDR2 FQNEAQ (reference sequence). Deletions cut 4 bases from V and 10 bases from J, with 14 bases between.

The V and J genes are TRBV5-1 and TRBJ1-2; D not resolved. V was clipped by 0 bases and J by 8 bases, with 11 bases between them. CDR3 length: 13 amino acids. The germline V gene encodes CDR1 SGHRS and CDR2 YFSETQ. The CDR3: CASSLGAERGYTF. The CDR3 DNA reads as TGCGCCAGCAGCTTGGGGGCAGAAAGGGGCTACACCTTC.

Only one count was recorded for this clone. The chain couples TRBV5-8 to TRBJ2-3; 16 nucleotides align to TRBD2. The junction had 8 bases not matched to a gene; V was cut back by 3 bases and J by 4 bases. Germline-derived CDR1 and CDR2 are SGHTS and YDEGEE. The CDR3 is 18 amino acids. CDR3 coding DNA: TGTGCCAGCAGCTCGGGACTAGCGGGAGGGCATCTGGCAGATACGCAGTATTTT. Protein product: CASSSGLAGGHLADTQYF. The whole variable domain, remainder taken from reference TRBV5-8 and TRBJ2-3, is EAGVTQSPTHLIKTRGQQATLRCSPISGHTSVYWYQQALGLGLQFLLWYDEGEERNRGNFPPRFSGRQFPNYSSELNVNALELEDSALYLCASSSGLAGGHLADTQYFGPGTRLTVL.